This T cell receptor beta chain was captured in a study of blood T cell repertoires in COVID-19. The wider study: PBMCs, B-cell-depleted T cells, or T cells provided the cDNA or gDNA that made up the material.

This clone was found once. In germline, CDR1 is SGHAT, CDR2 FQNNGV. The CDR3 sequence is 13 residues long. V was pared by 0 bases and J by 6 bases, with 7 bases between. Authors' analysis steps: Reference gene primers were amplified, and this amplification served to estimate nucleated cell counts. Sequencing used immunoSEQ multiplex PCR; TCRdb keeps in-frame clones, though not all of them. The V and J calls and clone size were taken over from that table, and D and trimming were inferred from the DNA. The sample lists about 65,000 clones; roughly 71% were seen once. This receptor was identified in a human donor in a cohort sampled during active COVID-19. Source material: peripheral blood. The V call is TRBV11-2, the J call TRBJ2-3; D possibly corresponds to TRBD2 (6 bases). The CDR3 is CASSLDRGDTQYF. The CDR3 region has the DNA TGTGCCAGCAGCTTAGATCGGGGGGATACGCAGTATTTT.